The 15 T cell receptor beta chains reported below all come from one sample, sequenced in a study of cytomegalovirus exposure and HLA in healthy donors. Both 60 Vbeta primers and 13 Jbeta primers went into the PCR. Produced via immunoSEQ multiplex PCR; TCRdb's table is partial and in-frame only. Among about 110,000 clones listed, around 81% were seen once. Sequences were obtained from PBMCs. These receptors were taken from a woman under 40 in good health and CMV-seronegative.

This clone was counted only a few times. One end of the junction does not line up with germline, which may come from a read error. This sequence joins TRBV7-9 and TRBJ2-1; D is perhaps TRBD2 (6 bases). The V gene's germline CDR1 is SEHNR and CDR2 FQNEAQ (reference sequence). This CDR3 has 17 amino acids. The CDR3 nucleotides are TGTTCCAGCAGCTTTGGAGGGGTCGGCAGCTCCTACAATGAGCAGTTCTTC. It codes for CSSSFGGVGSSYNEQFF.

The rearrangement joins TRBV28 to TRBJ2-3, with D possibly being TRBD2 (5 bases). V lost 6 bases and J 2 bases, leaving 12 bases between the germline ends. The length of the CDR3 is 14 residues. CDR1 is MDHEN, CDR2 SYDVKM, per germline. The DNA of the CDR3 is TGTGCCAGCAGACCAGAGGGTTTCACAGATACGCAGTATTTT. It translates to CASRPEGFTDTQYF.

This clone showed up just once. The V and J genes are TRBV27 and TRBJ2-5; D is ambiguous. The CDR3 is 14 amino acids. Trimming took off 5 bases at V and 5 bases at J, with 15 bases between the two ends. The germline CDR1 and CDR2 sequences are MNHEY and SMNVEV (reference sequence). The CDR3 region is CASSAIKLPETQYF. For the CDR3, the DNA is TGTGCCAGCAGTGCTATAAAGCTTCCGGAGACCCAGTACTTC.

The rearrangement links TRBV7-2 to TRBJ1-3; weak D call: TRBD1 (6 bases). V was clipped by 3 bases and J by 0 bases, with 18 bases between them. CDR3 length: 18 residues. Germline V gene lookup returns CDR1 SGHTA and CDR2 FQGNSA. The CDR3 nucleotides read TGTGCCAGCAGCTTCAGGGGTCAGCGGCTAAGCTCTGGAAACACCATATATTTT. Amino acid sequence: CASSFRGQRLSSGNTIYF.

This clone was seen a handful of times. The chain uses TRBV15 and TRBJ2-5, with D perhaps matching TRBD2 (5 bases). The CDR3 loop spans 12 amino acids. V lost 6 bases and J lost 5, with 10 bases in between. In germline, CDR1 is LNHNV, CDR2 YYDKDF (reference sequence). The DNA of the CDR3 is TGTGCCACCAGGGCGACGGGGGAGACCCAGTACTTC. Its translation is CATRATGETQYF.

The V and J genes are TRBV5-1 and TRBJ2-1; 11 nucleotides agree with TRBD1. The CDR3 runs 15 residues. Germline CDR1 reads SGHRS; CDR2 reads YFSETQ. V trimming: 7 bases; J trimming: 9 bases; junction bases outside the gene matches: 12. The CDR3 nucleotides are TGCGCCAGCCACCGGACAGGGGGCTCGCAAGGTGAGCAGTTCTTC. Encoded protein: CASHRTGGSQGEQFF.

The chain joins TRBV7-8 to TRBJ1-1, with unresolved D. The ends were cut back, 1 base at V and 0 bases at J, with 9 bases in the middle. CDR1 is SGHVS, CDR2 FQNEAQ, per germline. The CDR3 runs 15 residues. The CDR3 DNA reads TGTGCCAGCAGCTTAGGGCAGGAAATGAACACTGAAGCTTTCTTT. Amino acids: CASSLGQEMNTEAFF.

This sequence joins TRBV7-2 and TRBJ2-7, with 9 bases matching TRBD2. From germline, CDR1 is SGHTA and CDR2 FQGNSA. There are 16 residues in the CDR3. The V segment lost 0 bases and the J segment 0 bases; nucleotides outside the gene matches: 3. CDR3: CASSLAQAGGSYEQYF. The CDR3 bases are TGTGCCAGCAGCTTAGCCCAAGCGGGGGGCTCCTACGAGCAGTACTTC.

The CDR3: CASSRTTGLNIQYF. CDR3 bases: TGTGCCAGCAGCCGTACGACAGGGCTAAACATTCAGTACTTC. The V call is TRBV6-5, the J call TRBJ2-4; 7 nucleotides agree with TRBD1. With V trimmed by 6 bases and J by 6 bases, 8 bases remained unmatched. The CDR3 is made up of 14 amino acids. In germline, CDR1 is MNHEY, CDR2 SVGAGI.

This chain connects TRBV10-3 to TRBJ2-7; a possible D gene is TRBD2 (5 bases). The CDR3 sequence is 14 residues long. Germline lookup yields CDR1 ENHRY and CDR2 SYGVKD. The V and J ends lost 5 bases and 4 bases respectively, with 15 bases between them. The CDR3 loop is CAISPAVGIYEQYF. CDR3 nucleotide sequence: TGTGCCATCAGTCCAGCGGTAGGTATTTACGAGCAGTACTTC.

J is TRBJ2-7 and V is TRBV9, with D maybe TRBD1 (6 bases). V was clipped by 3 bases and J by 4 bases, with 14 bases between them. The CDR3 loop spans 14 amino acids. Germline V lookup: CDR1 SGDLS, CDR2 YYNGEE. The CDR3 loop reads CASSAPDSRYEQYF. In DNA form, the CDR3 reads TGTGCCAGCAGCGCACCGGACAGTAGGTACGAGCAGTACTTC.

This sequence joins TRBV7-2 and TRBJ2-7; 7 bases map to TRBD1. CDR1 is SGHTA and CDR2 is FQGNSA in the germline V gene. The trim removed 5 bases at V and 4 bases at J, leaving 2 bases unmatched. CDR3 length: 12 amino acids. The CDR3 nucleotides read TGTGCCAGCAGCAGGACAGGATACGAGCAGTACTTC. Its protein product is CASSRTGYEQYF. The full variable domain, its missing parts supplied by reference TRBV7-2 and TRBJ2-7, is GAGVSQSPSNKVTEKGKDVELRCDPISGHTALYWYRQSLGQGLEFLIYFQGNSAPDKSGLPSDRFSAERTGGSVSTLTIQRTQQEDSAVYLCASSRTGYEQYFGPGTRLTVT.

This sequence joins TRBV6-1 and TRBJ1-1; D unclear. Trimming left V 7 bases short and J 0 bases short, with 9 bases between. The CDR3 length is 13 residues. Per germline, CDR1 MNHNS and CDR2 SASEGT. CDR3 residues: CASKMRMNTEAFF. The CDR3 bases are TGTGCCAGCAAAATGAGAATGAACACTGAAGCTTTCTTT.

This chain connects TRBV7-9 to TRBJ1-5; 8 bases are a match to TRBD1. In germline, CDR1 is SEHNR, CDR2 FQNEAQ (reference sequence). This CDR3 comprises 15 residues. The V segment lost 5 bases and the J segment 2 bases; nucleotides outside the gene matches: 5. The CDR3 region is CASSPGQGGNQPQHF. The CDR3 DNA is TGTGCCAGCAGCCCTGGACAGGGCGGCAATCAGCCCCAGCATTTT.

The rearrangement uses TRBV10-1 and TRBJ2-1, with 14 positions matching TRBD2. The germline gives CDR1 WNHNN, CDR2 SYGVQD (reference sequence). The CDR3 covers 16 residues. V lost 7 bases to trimming and J lost 10 bases; unmatched junction nucleotides: 12. CDR3 sequence (DNA): TGCGCCAGCACTTCCCCCAGACTAGCGGGAGGGGACGAGCAGTTCTTC. It specifies CASTSPRLAGGDEQFF.